Here is one TCR beta chain with its context. Its target antigen remains unknown. Base qualities are not recorded, but no much larger clone differs from it by a single base. The data were obtained in a study of shared clonotypes between healthy human individuals (dated by TCRdb to the early 2020s). Looking at the study overall: Two women and a few men aged 18 to 49 years were included in the cohort. To estimate repertoire size and how much clonotype sharing occurs between individuals, the study deeply sequenced the blood TCR repertoires of several healthy adults. Per donor, three plates each were used for CD4 naive and CD4 memory, two for CD8 naive, and one for CD8 memory. Leukapheresis yielded between about 0.85 and 10 billion PBMCs per donor. To increase sequencing depth and limit assay-specific biases, different laboratories used diverse techniques to prepare libraries and sequence TCR repertoires. What the research found in general, with its limitations: Compared with non-shared clonotypes, the clonotypes found in all four sorted-subset donors had higher generation probabilities. Pairwise subsampling led to the expectation that sequencing depth would affect the degree of clonotype sharing among donors. About 4.5% of naive CD4, 3.5% of naive CD8, around 2.3% of memory CD4, and approximately 0.4% of memory CD8 clonotypes were shared across several donors. The small number of donors limited the genetic and exposure-history diversity represented. Only blood was sampled, and tissue TCR repertoires likely differ from those in blood. Estimated clonotype richness was generally larger for naive than for memory subsets. Rarefaction of sorted-subset datasets indicated incomplete sequencing despite the large sequencing depth.

Per the germline V gene, SNHLY is the CDR1 and FYNNEI is the CDR2. The junction carries 18 bases between V and J, which are trimmed by 7 bases and 3 bases respectively. From cysteine to phenylalanine, the CDR3 is 15 amino acids long. Here the CDR3 DNA is all that survives: 45 bases in frame from base 1. Using the deep immunoSEQ assay, multiplex PCR amplified TCR CDR3 regions from genomic DNA. Extracted genomic DNA from each cell subset was distributed evenly across all wells of several immunoSEQ 96-well plates, and each plate was treated as a replicate. Each replicate PCR for sorted subsets received about 200 ng genomic DNA, equal to roughly 33,000 T cell genomes. The purified libraries were quantified using a Qubit 3.0 fluorometer, sized with a Bioanalyzer 2100, and then quantified again using the KAPA Library Quantification kit. A separate single-read 150-cycle Illumina NextSeq 550 flow cell was used to sequence each immunoSEQ 96-well plate. Processing in the source paper ran as follows. Because only junctional sequences without quality scores were contained in the immunoSEQ output, filtering matching that applied to full-length reads could not be performed. To assign V/J genes and CDR3, sequences were annotated against IMGT germline references using PyIR, a Python wrapper for IgBLAST v1.9. Reads were removed for weak V/J assignments (E-value above 1e-6), missing CDR3, stop codons, out-of-frame junctions, or ambiguous translated residues. V3J clonotypes were defined as sequences sharing an identical inferred V gene, J gene, and CDR3 amino acid sequence. To compute the percentage overlap between repertoires, the number of shared unique clonotypes was divided by the size of the smaller repertoire. Repertoire richness was assessed with RTK rarefaction, the Chao1 estimator, and Recon v2.1 estimates of unobserved clonotypes. Generation probabilities for all TCRbeta clonotypes obtained by the gDNA method from a handful of donors were computed using OLGA. The table was pulled from immuneACCESS by TCRdb, which kept in-frame rearrangements only. Such tables lose some clones; where checked, under half of the loss comes from unresolved V genes, and the rest has no known cause. V and J calls and clone size are those listed in that table; D and trimming were worked out from the DNA. Here the sample has 110,000 or so clones; around 73% occur a single time. The ten largest clones add up to around 23% of the sample.

Donors were healthy HIV-negative adults with no recently reported acute infections or vaccinations. Every donor was a Caucasian adult residing in Nashville, Tennessee, USA. CD8 memory samples consisted of magnetically selected CD45RO+ cells combined with CCR7-negative CD45RA+ effector memory (TemRA) cells. Blood was collected by leukapheresis, and PBMCs were isolated by Ficoll-Histopaque density gradient centrifugation and then cryopreserved in liquid nitrogen vapor phase. Analytical flow cytometry was used to check the purity and quantity of each magnetically sorted T cell population. Genomic DNA was isolated from every sorted fraction and measured by UV absorbance on a Nanodrop 2000c.

This sequence was found in a woman in her thirties in good health. This receptor chain uses TRBV2 and TRBJ2-5, with no confident D gene call. The sample comprised memory CD8+ T cells sorted from blood. Per the publication, the cell subset or site label means: CD45RO+ cells pooled with CCR7-negative TemRA cells. The encoded CDR3 is CASTHPVLLKETQYF. The base sequence is TGTGCCAGCACCCATCCAGTACTACTCAAAGAGACCCAGTACTTC.